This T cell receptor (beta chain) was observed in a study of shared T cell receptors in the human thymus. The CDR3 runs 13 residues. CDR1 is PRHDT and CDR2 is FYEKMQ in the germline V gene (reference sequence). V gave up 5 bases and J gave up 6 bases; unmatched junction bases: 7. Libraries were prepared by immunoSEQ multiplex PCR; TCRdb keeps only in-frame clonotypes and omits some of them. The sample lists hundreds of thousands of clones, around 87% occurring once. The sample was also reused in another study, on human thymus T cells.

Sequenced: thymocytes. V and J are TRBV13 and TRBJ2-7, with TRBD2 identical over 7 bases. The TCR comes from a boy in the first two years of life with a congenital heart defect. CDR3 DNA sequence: TGTGCCAGCAGCACTACTAGCGCAGGCGAGCAGTACTTC. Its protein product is CASSTTSAGEQYF.